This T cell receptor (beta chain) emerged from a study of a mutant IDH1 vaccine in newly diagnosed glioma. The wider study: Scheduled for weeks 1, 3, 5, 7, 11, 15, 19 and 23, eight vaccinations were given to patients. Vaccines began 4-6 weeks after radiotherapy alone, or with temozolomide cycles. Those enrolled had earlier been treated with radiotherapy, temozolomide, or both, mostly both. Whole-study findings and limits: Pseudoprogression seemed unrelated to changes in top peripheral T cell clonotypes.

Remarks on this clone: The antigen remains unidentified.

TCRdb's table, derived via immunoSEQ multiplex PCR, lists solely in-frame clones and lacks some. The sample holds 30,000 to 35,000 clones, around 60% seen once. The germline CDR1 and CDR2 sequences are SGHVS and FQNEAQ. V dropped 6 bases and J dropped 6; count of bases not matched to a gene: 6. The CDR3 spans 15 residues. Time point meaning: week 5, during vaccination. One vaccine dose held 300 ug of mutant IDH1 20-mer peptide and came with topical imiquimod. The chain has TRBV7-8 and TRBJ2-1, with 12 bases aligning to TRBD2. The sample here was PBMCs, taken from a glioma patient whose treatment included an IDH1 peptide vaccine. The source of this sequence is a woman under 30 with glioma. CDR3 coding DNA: TGTGCCAGCAGAGCCTCTAGCGGGAGGGGCAATGAGCAGTTCTTC. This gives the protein CASRASSGRGNEQFF.